This T cell receptor (beta chain) emerged from a study of cytotoxic CD8 clonotypes in ibrutinib-treated CLL. Regarding the study as a whole: Public clonotypes were seen rarely and were contracted or stable on treatment. Higher clonality was seen at ibrutinib response and a return toward baseline at progression.

Libraries of TCR beta were made from about 1.8 micrograms of genomic DNA that came from cryopreserved PBMCs. This CDR3 spans 12 amino acids. V lost 5 bases and J lost 5, with 9 bases in between. Looked up from germline, CDR1 is SGHTA and CDR2 is FQGNSA. Libraries were prepared by immunoSEQ multiplex PCR; TCRdb keeps only in-frame clonotypes and omits some of them. Altogether around 70,000 clones are present, 90% being singletons, with the ten largest covering approximately 3.1%. In its sample, this clone was seen once. Its antigen remains unknown. The specimen comprised PBMCs, sampled after 12 months of ibrutinib treatment. The TCR originated in a human donor with chronic lymphocytic leukemia. This sequence joins TRBV7-2 and TRBJ1-2; D possibly corresponds to TRBD1 (6 bases). The CDR3 loop reads CASSPTGYGYTF. The CDR3 DNA is TGTGCCAGCAGCCCGACAGGTTATGGCTACACCTTC.